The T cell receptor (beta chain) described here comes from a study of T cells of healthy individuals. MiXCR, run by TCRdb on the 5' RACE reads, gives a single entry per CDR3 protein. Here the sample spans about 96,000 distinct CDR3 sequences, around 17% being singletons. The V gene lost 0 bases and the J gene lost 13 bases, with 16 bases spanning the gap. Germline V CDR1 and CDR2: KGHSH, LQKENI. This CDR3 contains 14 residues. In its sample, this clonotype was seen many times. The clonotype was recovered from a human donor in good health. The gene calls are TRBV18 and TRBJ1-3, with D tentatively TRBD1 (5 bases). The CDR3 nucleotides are TGTGCCAGCTCACCACCGTCAATTGGGGCGAAGATATATTTT. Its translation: CASSPPSIGAKIYF.